Each of the 14 T cell receptor beta chains below was sequenced from the same sample in a study of human T cells and chemical hapten exposure. In TCRdb, the RACE reads were re-called with MiXCR into one record per CDR3 protein. The table lists approximately 75,000 distinct CDR3 sequences, around 8.8% of them singletons. Time point: patch test 2, 6 weeks after DPC sensitization. Regarding treatment: therapeutic diphenylcyclopropenone sensitization with weekly scalp DPC. The sample was whole blood, taken in connection with sensitization to the hapten diphenylcyclopropenone (DPC). These receptors were obtained from a woman aged 50 to 65 with alopecia areata. Some clones in this sample may be carry-over from other donors' samples.

This clonotype has just a few counts. The chain is built from TRBV10-3 and TRBJ2-3, with 9 bases aligning to TRBD2. CDR3 length equals 15 residues. The ends lost 2 bases at V and 3 bases at J; junction bases unmatched: 3. Germline V CDR1 and CDR2: ENHRY, SYGVKD. The CDR3 region is CAISEGTSWTDTQYF. For the CDR3, the DNA is TGTGCCATCAGTGAGGGGACTAGCTGGACAGATACGCAGTATTTT.

This clonotype was seen a handful of times. The chain couples TRBV28 to TRBJ1-1; unclear D gene. Germline values: CDR1 MDHEN, CDR2 SYDVKM. Trimming removed 6 bases from V and 1 base from J, with 18 bases in between. This CDR3 has 16 residues. CDR3 DNA sequence: TGTGCCAGCAGAAACCGTTGGGAAGGTTCGAACACTGAAGCTTTCTTT. This translates into CASRNRWEGSNTEAFF.

This clonotype was counted a few times. The V gene is TRBV30, the J gene TRBJ1-6; D is undetermined. V dropped 4 bases and J dropped 10 bases, with 14 bases sitting between them. This CDR3 is 13 amino acids long. In germline, CDR1 is GTSNPN, CDR2 SVGIG (reference sequence). The CDR3 loop reads CAWTGSMDSPLHF. CDR3 DNA: TGTGCCTGGACCGGGTCGATGGACTCACCCCTCCACTTT.

This clonotype was observed at least ten times. The rearrangement links TRBV10-2 to TRBJ2-3; TRBD2 is a possible D gene (6 bases). Trimming shortened V by 5 bases and J by 4 bases, and 16 bases separated the two germline ends. The CDR3 is 15 residues long. From germline, CDR1 is WSHSY and CDR2 SAAADI. CDR3 nucleotide sequence: TGCGCCAGCAGTCGACCTAGCGATCGGCCAGATACGCAGTATTTT. Protein sequence: CASSRPSDRPDTQYF.

In this sample, this clonotype turned up a few times. The V call is TRBV20-1, the J call TRBJ2-4, with TRBD2 identical over 9 bases. CDR1 and CDR2 (germline): DFQATT, SNEGSKA (reference sequence). V was clipped by 3 bases and J by 1 base; unmatched bases: 4. This CDR3 region has 15 residues. CDR3: CSASLAGGAKNIQYF. The CDR3 DNA sequence: TGCAGTGCTAGCCTGGCGGGGGGGGCCAAAAACATTCAGTACTTC.

In this sample, this clonotype turned up a few times. V gene TRBV27 combines with J gene TRBJ2-7; 7 nucleotides match TRBD1. CDR1 is MNHEY, CDR2 SMNVEV, per germline (reference sequence). This CDR3 region has 13 residues. The V gene end was trimmed by 5 bases and the J gene end by 3 bases; junction bases not matched to a gene: 4. CDR3: CASSRGQFYEQYF. The CDR3 bases are TGTGCCAGCAGTCGGGGACAGTTCTACGAGCAGTACTTC.

The chain employs TRBV27 and TRBJ2-2, with D tentatively TRBD2 (6 bases). The CDR3 is made up of 15 amino acids. Trimming took off 5 bases at V and 4 bases at J, with 14 bases between the two ends. Per the germline V gene, CDR1 is MNHEY and CDR2 is SMNVEV (reference sequence). CDR3 residues: CASSPPGVTTGELFF. The CDR3 coding sequence is TGTGCCAGCAGTCCCCCGGGAGTAACCACCGGGGAGCTGTTTTTT.

This clonotype was seen a handful of times. The V call is TRBV12-3 or TRBV12-4, the J call TRBJ1-2; D call uncertain. The CDR3 sequence is 12 residues long. The V and J ends lost 6 bases and 4 bases respectively, with 9 bases between them. The CDR3 loop reads CASSPESYGYTF. The CDR3 DNA reads as TGTGCCAGCAGCCCGGAGTCCTATGGCTACACCTTC.

The rearrangement joins TRBV5-6 to TRBJ2-1, with 8 nucleotides matching TRBD2. Trimming cost V 4 bases and J 6 bases; bases outside gene matches: 3. Germline V CDR1 and CDR2: SGHDT, YYEEEE. The CDR3 has 13 residues. This chain's CDR3 is CASSIGTSNEQFF. CDR3 coding DNA: TGTGCCAGCAGCATCGGGACTAGCAATGAGCAGTTCTTC. Looking up the rest from reference TRBV5-6 and TRBJ2-1 gives the full variable domain: DAGVTQSPTHLIKTRGQQVTLRCSPKSGHDTVSWYQQALGQGPQFIFQYYEEEERQRGNFPDRFSGHQFPNYSSELNVNALLLGDSALYLCASSIGTSNEQFFGPGTRLTVL.

This clonotype was seen a handful of times. The chain has TRBV11-2 and TRBJ2-3; 7 nucleotides line up with TRBD2. The CDR3 totals 15 residues. Germline V CDR1 and CDR2: SGHAT, FQNNGV. V lost 6 bases and J lost 2; bases outside the gene matches: 8. The CDR3 is CASRAAGPYTDTQYF. In nucleotides, the CDR3 is TGTGCCAGCAGAGCAGCGGGGCCGTACACAGATACGCAGTATTTT. The entire variable domain, with the rest obtained from reference TRBV11-2 and TRBJ2-3, is as follows: EAGVAQSPRYKIIEKRQSVAFWCNPISGHATLYWYQQILGQGPKLLIQFQNNGVVDDSQLPKDRFSAERLKGVDSTLKIQPAKLEDSAVYLCASRAAGPYTDTQYFGPGTRLTVL.

This clonotype was recorded once. A much more abundant neighbour one base away suggests this may be a read error. The chain combines TRBV7-9 with TRBJ1-5; D possibly corresponds to TRBD1 (5 bases). The length of the CDR3 is 14 residues. Germline assignment: CDR1 SEHNR and CDR2 FQNEAQ (reference sequence). The CDR3 loop is CVSSPTGRDQPQHF. As DNA, the CDR3 is TGTGTCAGCAGCCCGACGGGGCGGGATCAGCCCCAGCATTTT.

This clonotype was seen many times. J is TRBJ2-5 and V is TRBV6-1; TRBD2 matches 7 bases. This CDR3 is 18 amino acids long. Losses at the gene ends were 0 bases for V and 2 bases for J; bases not matched to a gene: 12. The V gene's germline CDR1 is MNHNS and CDR2 SASEGT. The CDR3, as DNA: TGTGCCAGCAGTGAAGCGCGGCAGGGAGGGCTATGGCAAGAGACCCAGTACTTC. This sequence encodes CASSEARQGGLWQETQYF.

V usage is TRBV20-1 and J usage is TRBJ2-1, with D perhaps TRBD2 (6 bases). CDR3 length: 12 amino acids. CDR1 is DFQATT, CDR2 SNEGSKA, per germline (reference sequence). Trimming took 6 bases from V and 5 from J, leaving 11 bases between them. CDR3 in amino acids: CSAGGLDNEQFF. Here the CDR3 DNA reads TGCAGTGCCGGAGGGTTGGACAATGAGCAGTTCTTC.

The chain joins TRBV29-1 to TRBJ1-1; the match to TRBD1 covers 9 bases. With 6 bases clipped from V and 5 bases from J, the junction kept 4 bases outside the gene matches. CDR3 size: 12 residues. Germline CDR1 SQVTM, CDR2 ANQGSEA. The CDR3 bases are TGCAGCGTCTCACAGGGGGCGACTGAAGCTTTCTTT. Amino acid sequence: CSVSQGATEAFF.